The rows below give T cell receptor beta chains drawn from one sample of a study of patients and donors after allogeneic stem cell transplantation. One entry per CDR3 protein results from TCRdb running MiXCR on the RT-PCR reads. This sample has 920,000 or so distinct CDR3 sequences; roughly 17% occur once, and the top ten carry around 6%. The source material was blood, either unsorted or a sorted T cell fraction (not recorded which). Receptor source: a human donor who was either an allogeneic HSCT recipient or a stem cell or donor lymphocyte infusion donor (not recorded which). It is not recorded whose cells these are; they may come from a transplant donor. CDR3s include the opening cysteine and the closing phenylalanine or tryptophan. The D gene is left open where the match is weak. A row's size may be missing; if present it is once, few, many or a size class.

CDR3nt: TGTGCCAGCAGCCAAGGACAGGGCGCTGAAGCTTTCTTT
CDR3aa: CASSQGQGAEAFF
v_gene: TRBV4-2
d_gene: TRBD1
abundance: few
j_gene: TRBJ1-1

CDR3nt: TGCAGTGCTACCAGGGGGGGTTCCCGGGCTGAGCAGTTCTTC
CDR3aa: CSATRGGSRAEQFF
v_gene: TRBV20-1
d_gene: -
abundance: few
j_gene: TRBJ2-1

CDR3nt: TGTGCCAGCAGACCCCAGGGGTGGAACACTGAAGCTTTCTTT
CDR3aa: CASRPQGWNTEAFF
v_gene: TRBV6-1
d_gene: -
abundance: -
j_gene: TRBJ1-1

CDR3nt: TGTGCCAGCAGCTTAACCGCAGCGGGGGGTCACACCGGGGAGCTGTTTTTT
CDR3aa: CASSLTAAGGHTGELFF
v_gene: TRBV7-3
d_gene: TRBD2
abundance: few
j_gene: TRBJ2-2

CDR3nt: TGTGCCAGCAGCCCAGCCGGGGGGGCTAATTCACCCCTCCACTTT
CDR3aa: CASSPAGGANSPLHF
v_gene: TRBV7-9
d_gene: -
abundance: -
j_gene: TRBJ1-6

CDR3nt: TGCGCCAGCAGCTTCGGGGCTAGCGGGGGCCAAGAGACCCAGTACTTC
CDR3aa: CASSFGASGGQETQYF
v_gene: TRBV5-1
d_gene: TRBD2
abundance: -
j_gene: TRBJ2-5

CDR3nt: TGTGCCAGCAGTTACTCGAGCAAGCGGAGGAACAATGAGCAGTTCTTC
CDR3aa: CASSYSSKRRNNEQFF
v_gene: TRBV6-5
d_gene: -
abundance: few
j_gene: TRBJ2-1

CDR3nt: TGCAGCGTTGAAGGTGCTAGCGGGTACAATGAGCAGTTCTTC
CDR3aa: CSVEGASGYNEQFF
v_gene: TRBV29-1
d_gene: TRBD2
abundance: many
j_gene: TRBJ2-1

CDR3nt: TGCGCCAGCAGCCAAGATAAGAAGGGCCCAGATACGCAGTATTTT
CDR3aa: CASSQDKKGPDTQYF
v_gene: TRBV4-1
d_gene: -
abundance: -
j_gene: TRBJ2-3

CDR3nt: TGTGCCAGCTCTAGGACTAGGAGCCTTACCGGGGAGCTGTTTTTT
CDR3aa: CASSRTRSLTGELFF
v_gene: TRBV25-1
d_gene: TRBD2
abundance: few
j_gene: TRBJ2-2

CDR3nt: TGCAGTGCTACCTTTGACAACTCCTACAATGAGCAGTTCTTC
CDR3aa: CSATFDNSYNEQFF
v_gene: TRBV20-1
d_gene: -
abundance: -
j_gene: TRBJ2-1

CDR3nt: TGTGCCAGCAGTGATAGACAGGCCAACTCTGGGGCCAACGTCCTGACTTTC
CDR3aa: CASSDRQANSGANVLTF
v_gene: TRBV2
d_gene: -
abundance: -
j_gene: TRBJ2-6

CDR3nt: TGTGCCAGCAGTTTGGTATGGGGACAGGGGAGGATCGGGGAGCTGTTTTTT
CDR3aa: CASSLVWGQGRIGELFF
v_gene: TRBV12-3/TRBV12-4
d_gene: TRBD1
abundance: many
j_gene: TRBJ2-2

CDR3nt: TGTGCCAGCAGGAGCACCGGGACAGGGTTTGGCTACACCTTC
CDR3aa: CASRSTGTGFGYTF
v_gene: TRBV12-3/TRBV12-4
d_gene: TRBD1
abundance: -
j_gene: TRBJ1-2

CDR3nt: TGTGCCAGCAGTGTAATCATCGGGACAGGGCGGGGCGATGAGCAGTTCTTC
CDR3aa: CASSVIIGTGRGDEQFF
v_gene: TRBV25-1
d_gene: TRBD1
abundance: -
j_gene: TRBJ2-1

CDR3nt: TGTGCCAGTAGAACGGGGTGGGCAAACATTCAGTACTTC
CDR3aa: CASRTGWANIQYF
v_gene: TRBV19
d_gene: -
abundance: few
j_gene: TRBJ2-4

CDR3nt: TGTGCCAGCAGTTTAGCCACTTTTAATAGCAATCAGCCCCAGCATTTT
CDR3aa: CASSLATFNSNQPQHF
v_gene: TRBV12-3/TRBV12-4
d_gene: -
abundance: few
j_gene: TRBJ1-5

CDR3nt: TGTGCCAGCAGTGAAGCGCTAAAGGGACAGGGCTATGGCTACACCTTC
CDR3aa: CASSEALKGQGYGYTF
v_gene: TRBV6-1
d_gene: TRBD1
abundance: -
j_gene: TRBJ1-2

CDR3nt: TGCAGTGCTAGAGATTTGCAAGAGGGGAAGGATGGCTACACCTTC
CDR3aa: CSARDLQEGKDGYTF
v_gene: TRBV20-1
d_gene: -
abundance: few
j_gene: TRBJ1-2

CDR3nt: TGTGCCAGCAGCTTGGCCTTGGCTAGCGGGAGTGGTTGGGATGAGCAGTTCTTC
CDR3aa: CASSLALASGSGWDEQFF
v_gene: TRBV5-5
d_gene: TRBD2
abundance: -
j_gene: TRBJ2-1

CDR3nt: TGTGCCAGCAGCTTAACCGGGACTCAGAGCTCCTACGAGCAGTACTTC
CDR3aa: CASSLTGTQSSYEQYF
v_gene: TRBV7-2
d_gene: -
abundance: few
j_gene: TRBJ2-7

CDR3nt: TGTGCCAGCAGTTCTGACAACGGGTACTACGAGCAGTACTTC
CDR3aa: CASSSDNGYYEQYF
v_gene: TRBV5-6
d_gene: -
abundance: -
j_gene: TRBJ2-7

CDR3nt: TGCAGTGCGGGCCCAGGGGATTCCTCCTACGAGCAGTACTTC
CDR3aa: CSAGPGDSSYEQYF
v_gene: TRBV20-1
d_gene: -
abundance: few
j_gene: TRBJ2-7

CDR3nt: TGTGCCAGCAGCTTGATTGGGAACCCCGGGCTAAATGGCTACACCTTC
CDR3aa: CASSLIGNPGLNGYTF
v_gene: TRBV5-8
d_gene: -
abundance: few
j_gene: TRBJ1-2

CDR3nt: TGTGCCAGCACCTTAACAGGGAGAACTAACTATGGCTACACCTTC
CDR3aa: CASTLTGRTNYGYTF
v_gene: TRBV12-3/TRBV12-4
d_gene: -
abundance: few
j_gene: TRBJ1-2

CDR3nt: TGTGCCAGCAGTCCGGGATCCAGCGGGGTAATCTTCAATGAGCAGTTCTTC
CDR3aa: CASSPGSSGVIFNEQFF
v_gene: TRBV14
d_gene: TRBD2
abundance: -
j_gene: TRBJ2-1

CDR3nt: TGCAGCGTGGTGGCGGGGACAGATACGCAGTATTTT
CDR3aa: CSVVAGTDTQYF
v_gene: TRBV29-1
d_gene: -
abundance: many
j_gene: TRBJ2-3

CDR3nt: TGCAGCGCCCTGGGGCGACCTAATGAAAAACTGTTTTTT
CDR3aa: CSALGRPNEKLFF
v_gene: TRBV29-1
d_gene: -
abundance: -
j_gene: TRBJ1-4

CDR3nt: TGCGCCAGCAGCTTGACACCTCAGGGGCCGGATGGCTACACCTTC
CDR3aa: CASSLTPQGPDGYTF
v_gene: TRBV5-1
d_gene: -
abundance: few
j_gene: TRBJ1-2

CDR3nt: TGTGCCAGCAGCCCGGACGGGGGCCTGAACACTGAAGCTTTCTTT
CDR3aa: CASSPDGGLNTEAFF
v_gene: TRBV7-3
d_gene: -
abundance: -
j_gene: TRBJ1-1

CDR3nt: TGCAGTGCTACCTCGGGACTAGAGAAGCCAGATACGCAGTATTTT
CDR3aa: CSATSGLEKPDTQYF
v_gene: TRBV20-1
d_gene: TRBD2
abundance: few
j_gene: TRBJ2-3

CDR3nt: TGTGCCAGCAGTAACAGGCGTGAGGGCTTTAGCTATGGCTACACCTTC
CDR3aa: CASSNRREGFSYGYTF
v_gene: TRBV12-3/TRBV12-4
d_gene: -
abundance: -
j_gene: TRBJ1-2

CDR3nt: TGCGCCAGCCAGCGGACGGTGGGGAACACTGAAGCTTTCTTT
CDR3aa: CASQRTVGNTEAFF
v_gene: TRBV4-1
d_gene: -
abundance: -
j_gene: TRBJ1-1

CDR3nt: TGCAGTGCTAGATCGGACCTGGCCAAAAACATTCAGTACTTC
CDR3aa: CSARSDLAKNIQYF
v_gene: TRBV20-1
d_gene: -
abundance: few
j_gene: TRBJ2-4

CDR3nt: TGCGCCAGCAGCCAAGATGTGCGGAGCTACAATGAGCAGTTCTTC
CDR3aa: CASSQDVRSYNEQFF
v_gene: TRBV4-3
d_gene: -
abundance: few
j_gene: TRBJ2-1

CDR3nt: TGTGCCACCAGTGATTCGACTAGCGGGGGGCCGAGGGAAGAGACCCAGTACTTC
CDR3aa: CATSDSTSGGPREETQYF
v_gene: TRBV24-1
d_gene: TRBD2
abundance: -
j_gene: TRBJ2-5

CDR3nt: TGCAGTGCTACTCTGGACAGCTCCTACGAGCAGTACTTC
CDR3aa: CSATLDSSYEQYF
v_gene: TRBV20-1
d_gene: -
abundance: few
j_gene: TRBJ2-7

CDR3nt: TGTGCCAGCAGCATCTTAGCGGGGTGGGAGCAGTTCTTC
CDR3aa: CASSILAGWEQFF
v_gene: TRBV7-2
d_gene: TRBD2
abundance: many
j_gene: TRBJ2-1

CDR3nt: TGTGCCACCAGCAGAGAGGACAGGGGCCCCAATGAGCAGTTCTTC
CDR3aa: CATSREDRGPNEQFF
v_gene: TRBV15
d_gene: TRBD1
abundance: few
j_gene: TRBJ2-1

CDR3nt: TGTGCCTGCCCACCCGGGGCATGGCGGGGCACCGGGGAGCTGTTTTTT
CDR3aa: CACPPGAWRGTGELFF
v_gene: TRBV30
d_gene: -
abundance: -
j_gene: TRBJ2-2

CDR3nt: TGTGCCACCAGCAGAGATTATTACGGGTTTTTGGAGCAGTTCTTC
CDR3aa: CATSRDYYGFLEQFF
v_gene: TRBV15
d_gene: -
abundance: -
j_gene: TRBJ2-1

CDR3nt: TGTGCCAGCAGCGAAGGGATCAAGGGAGACAATCAGCCCCAGCATTTT
CDR3aa: CASSEGIKGDNQPQHF
v_gene: TRBV4-2
d_gene: -
abundance: many
j_gene: TRBJ1-5

CDR3nt: TGTGCCAGCAGCTTGGCGACAGGGTCTCAAGAGACCCAGTACTTC
CDR3aa: CASSLATGSQETQYF
v_gene: TRBV7-9
d_gene: TRBD1
abundance: -
j_gene: TRBJ2-5

CDR3nt: TGTGCCAGCAGTTTAGCGCGTGGGTCGGCAACTAATGAAAAACTGTTTTTT
CDR3aa: CASSLARGSATNEKLFF
v_gene: TRBV12-3/TRBV12-4
d_gene: -
abundance: many
j_gene: TRBJ1-4

CDR3nt: TGTGCCAGCAGCCGGGCGGTAGCGGGAGCGAATTACAATGAGCAGTTCTTC
CDR3aa: CASSRAVAGANYNEQFF
v_gene: TRBV4-2
d_gene: TRBD2
abundance: -
j_gene: TRBJ2-1

CDR3nt: TGTGCCAGCTCGAGAGAAATGATGAACACTGAAGCTTTCTTT
CDR3aa: CASSREMMNTEAFF
v_gene: TRBV18
d_gene: -
abundance: few
j_gene: TRBJ1-1

CDR3nt: TGTGCCAGCAGCCGTGGGAGCGGTGTTGAGCAGTTCTTC
CDR3aa: CASSRGSGVEQFF
v_gene: TRBV3-1
d_gene: -
abundance: few
j_gene: TRBJ2-1

CDR3nt: TGTGCCAGCAGCTTGGGGTCGGGACAGGGGAAAACCGGGGAGCTGTTTTTT
CDR3aa: CASSLGSGQGKTGELFF
v_gene: TRBV5-5
d_gene: TRBD1
abundance: -
j_gene: TRBJ2-2

CDR3nt: TGTGCCAGCAGTCCACTCCTCACCGGGGAGCTGTTTTTT
CDR3aa: CASSPLLTGELFF
v_gene: TRBV12-3/TRBV12-4
d_gene: -
abundance: -
j_gene: TRBJ2-2

CDR3nt: TGTGCCAGCACCAACAGGGGCGGGGAGCTGTTTTTT
CDR3aa: CASTNRGGELFF
v_gene: TRBV3-1
d_gene: TRBD1
abundance: few
j_gene: TRBJ2-2

CDR3nt: TGTGCCAGATCCACAGAGATGAACACTGAAGCTTTCTTT
CDR3aa: CARSTEMNTEAFF
v_gene: TRBV2
d_gene: -
abundance: -
j_gene: TRBJ1-1